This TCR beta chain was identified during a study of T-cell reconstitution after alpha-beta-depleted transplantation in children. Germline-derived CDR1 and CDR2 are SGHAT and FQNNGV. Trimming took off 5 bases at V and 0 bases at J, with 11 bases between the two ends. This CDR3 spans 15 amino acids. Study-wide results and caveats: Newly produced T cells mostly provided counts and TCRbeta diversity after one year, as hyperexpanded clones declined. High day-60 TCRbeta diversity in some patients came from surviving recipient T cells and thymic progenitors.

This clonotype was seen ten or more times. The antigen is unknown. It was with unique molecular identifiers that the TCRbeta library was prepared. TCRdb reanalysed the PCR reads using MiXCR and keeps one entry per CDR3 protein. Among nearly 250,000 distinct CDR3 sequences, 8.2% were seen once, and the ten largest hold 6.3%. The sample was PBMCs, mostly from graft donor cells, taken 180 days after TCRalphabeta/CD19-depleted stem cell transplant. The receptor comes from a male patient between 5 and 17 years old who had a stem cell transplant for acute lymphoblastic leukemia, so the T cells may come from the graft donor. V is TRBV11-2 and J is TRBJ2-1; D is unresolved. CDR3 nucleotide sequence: TGTGCCAGCAGCCTCACTCCCAGCTCCTACAATGAGCAGTTCTTC. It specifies CASSLTPSSYNEQFF.